The 14 T cell receptor beta chains presented below share a single source sample, sequenced in a study of CD8+ T cells in alopecia areata. The authors extracted RNA and reverse transcribed it into cDNA as the sequencing template. Repertoires were generated with immunoSEQ multiplex PCR, while TCRdb's copy carries only in-frame clones and drops some. Of approximately 140,000 clones listed, 80% to 90% are singletons. The sequences come from CD8+ T cells sorted from blood, collected at week 0. The receptor set was obtained from a human donor with alopecia areata.

The rearrangement links TRBV2 to TRBJ2-1; D gene ambiguous. CDR3 length: 12 amino acids. V was clipped by 6 bases and J by 3 bases, with 6 bases between them. The germline V gene has CDR1 SNHLY and CDR2 FYNNEI. DNA for the CDR3: TGTGCCAGCAGGGCGGACTACAATGAGCAGTTCTTC. Translation gives CASRADYNEQFF. The entire variable domain, with the rest obtained from reference TRBV2 and TRBJ2-1, is as follows: EPEVTQTPSHQVTQMGQEVILRCVPISNHLYFYWYRQILGQKVEFLVSFYNNEISEKSEIFDDQFSVERPDGSNFTLKIRSTKLEDSAMYFCASRADYNEQFFGPGTRLTVL.

This chain connects TRBV14 to TRBJ1-2; the D is unclear. The V end was cut by 1 base, the J end by 4 bases, with 7 bases between. The germline V gene has CDR1 SGHDN and CDR2 FVKESK. CDR3 length equals 13 residues. The CDR3 is CASSQVVGYGYTF. The CDR3 nucleotides read TGTGCCAGCAGCCAAGTAGTTGGCTATGGCTACACCTTC.

The J gene is TRBJ2-5, the V gene TRBV13, with 12 positions matching TRBD2. V was clipped by 4 bases and J by 4 bases; unmatched bases: 4. This CDR3 has 15 amino acids. The germline CDR1 and CDR2 sequences are PRHDT and FYEKMQ (reference sequence). The CDR3 DNA sequence: TGTGCCAGCAGCTCGATGACTAGCGGGAGAGAGACCCAGTACTTC. Protein product: CASSSMTSGRETQYF.

The V gene is TRBV9, the J gene TRBJ2-7; D is unresolved. Germline V CDR1 and CDR2: SGDLS, YYNGEE. V was pared by 0 bases and J by 0 bases, with 10 bases between. This CDR3 has 15 residues. Here the CDR3 DNA reads TGTGCCAGCAGCGTAGAGTCCCGGCCCTCCTACGAGCAGTACTTC. It yields the protein CASSVESRPSYEQYF.

Turning to this clone: Relative to the germline gene, one junction end is altered; a read error may explain this. The V call is TRBV5-6, the J call TRBJ2-1; TRBD2 aligns across 7 bases. The CDR3 consists of 14 residues. Germline V CDR1 and CDR2: SGHDT, YYEEEE. This CDR3 is CASTYSREGNEQLF. In DNA form, the CDR3 reads TGTGCCAGCACCTACTCAAGGGAGGGCAATGAGCAGCTCTTC.

CDR3 protein: CASSTSGRSGEQYF. CDR3 DNA: TGTGCCAGCAGCACTAGCGGGAGATCGGGCGAGCAGTACTTC. V usage is TRBV13 and J usage is TRBJ2-7; 11 bases align to TRBD2. The junction had 6 bases not matched to a gene; V was cut back by 5 bases and J by 6 bases. There are 14 residues in the CDR3. Per germline, CDR1 PRHDT and CDR2 FYEKMQ (reference sequence). The whole variable domain, filled in from reference TRBV13 and TRBJ2-7, reads AAGVIQSPRHLIKEKRETATLKCYPIPRHDTVYWYQQGPGQDPQFLISFYEKMQSDKGSIPDRFSAQQFSDYHSELNMSSLELGDSALYFCASSTSGRSGEQYFGPGTRLTVT.

This clone was detected only once. V is TRBV6-5 and J is TRBJ2-7, with D possibly being TRBD1 or TRBD2 (5 bases each). Germline-derived CDR1 and CDR2 are MNHEY and SVGAGI. This CDR3 contains 13 residues. V shed 2 bases and J shed 7 bases, with 12 bases lying between them. The CDR3: CASSYVKGREQYF. The CDR3 nucleotides read TGTGCCAGCAGTTACGTGAAGGGACGAGAGCAGTACTTC.

This clone appeared a few times. V usage is TRBV2 and J usage is TRBJ2-1; TRBD2 matches 11 bases. The CDR3 loop spans 16 amino acids. Germline V CDR1 and CDR2: SNHLY, FYNNEI. V lost 6 bases, J lost 4 bases, and 8 bases stayed unmatched. CDR3 DNA: TGTGCCAGCAGGCCCAACCTAGCGGGGGGATACAATGAGCAGTTCTTC. Encoded protein: CASRPNLAGGYNEQFF. The full variable domain, with the rest looked up from reference TRBV2 and TRBJ2-1, is EPEVTQTPSHQVTQMGQEVILRCVPISNHLYFYWYRQILGQKVEFLVSFYNNEISEKSEIFDDQFSVERPDGSNFTLKIRSTKLEDSAMYFCASRPNLAGGYNEQFFGPGTRLTVL.

The V gene is TRBV6-1, the J gene TRBJ2-7; TRBD2 matches at 7 bases. Germline V gene data show CDR1 as MNHNS and CDR2 as SASEGT. This CDR3 contains 14 residues. Trimming removed 6 bases from V and 0 bases from J; junction bases left unmatched: 5. This CDR3 is CASRGGAASYEQYF. The CDR3 nucleotides read TGTGCCAGCAGGGGAGGGGCCGCCTCCTACGAGCAGTACTTC.

V and J are TRBV7-9 and TRBJ2-7; 7 positions match TRBD2. CDR1 is SEHNR and CDR2 is FQNEAQ in the germline V gene (reference sequence). The length of the CDR3 is 12 residues. The junction had 4 bases not matched to a gene; V was cut back by 7 bases and J by 4 bases. CDR3 residues: CASTPGGYEQYF. The CDR3 nucleotides are TGTGCCAGCACCCCGGGGGGTTACGAGCAGTACTTC.

V is TRBV11-3 and J is TRBJ2-1; 7 nucleotides agree with TRBD2. Looked up from germline, CDR1 is SGHNT and CDR2 is YENEEA. V shed 5 bases, J shed 5 bases, and the junction held 9 bases outside the gene matches. The CDR3 contains 15 residues. The CDR3 sequence: CASSPLSGLNNEQFF. CDR3 in DNA: TGTGCCAGCAGCCCCCTTAGCGGGCTAAACAATGAGCAGTTCTTC.

The rearrangement uses TRBV23-1 and TRBJ2-7; TRBD1 is a possible D gene (6 bases). TRBV23-1 is treated as an ORF (open reading frame) with a function not yet certain. Trimming left V 0 bases short and J 5 bases short, with 14 bases between. The CDR3 extends over 15 amino acids. CDR3 sequence reads: CASSQSNRVFHEQYF. The CDR3 bases are TGCGCCAGCAGTCAATCCAACAGGGTTTTCCACGAGCAGTACTTC.

The V and J genes are TRBV6-5 and TRBJ2-7, with D maybe TRBD1 (6 bases). Trimming pared 6 bases from V and 3 bases from J, leaving 15 bases between. Germline-derived CDR1 and CDR2 are MNHEY and SVGAGI. The CDR3 spans 14 residues. The CDR3 sequence is CASRGAGDLYEQYF. The CDR3, as DNA: TGTGCCAGCAGAGGGGCAGGGGACCTCTACGAGCAGTACTTC.

This chain links TRBV11-2 with TRBJ2-3; D unresolved. V gave up 6 bases and J gave up 2 bases, with 3 bases separating them. The CDR3 totals 11 residues. Germline CDR1 and CDR2: SGHAT and FQNNGV. The chain's CDR3 is CASRNTDTQYF. CDR3 nucleotide sequence: TGTGCCAGCAGGAACACAGATACGCAGTATTTT.